The subject of this entry is one T cell receptor (beta chain). Its antigen is unknown. The sample is drawn from a study of human CD8 memory T cell subsets (TCRdb year 2020). For the study in its entirety: TCRbeta repertoires of stem-like (TSTEM), progenitor exhausted-like (TPEX) and effector memory CD8+ T cell subsets were compared to assess their clonal relationships. Roughly 6 donors each provided TSTEM, TPEX and effector memory subsets, from which TCRbeta repertoires were obtained.

Sequencer: NextSeq 550. A Human TCR Profiling Kit was used to prepare UMI-labeled 5' RACE TCRbeta libraries. Every TCRbeta library was prepared in parallel, with the same number of PCR cycles used for all of the libraries. In the authors' own workflow: Between about 2,700 and 18,000 functional CDR3beta clonotypes were contained in each TCRbeta library. MIGEC 1.2.9 handled UMI extraction and consensus assembly, with a minimum of three reads required per UMI. MiXCR 3.0.3 was used to extract in-frame CDR3beta repertoires. Each sample was downsampled to 42,000 randomly selected UMIs before diversity metrics were computed in VDJtools 1.2.1. Repertoire overlap metrics D, R and F2 were calculated in VDJtools for the top 3,000 clones of each sample pair. After reprocessing by TCRdb, each CDR3 protein sequence is one entry, and no DNA is given. TCRdb, not the original authors, processed these V and J calls. The table of this sample itemizes approximately 11,000 distinct CDR3 sequences. The ten top clones hold roughly 9% of the sample.

CCR7+ PD-1- TIGIT- cells were classified as stem-like memory CD8+ T cells (TSTEM). Density gradient separation was used to isolate peripheral blood mononuclear cells from buffy coats of healthy donors. In the study, negative magnetic separation with EasySep or MojoSort CD8+ T cell isolation kits was used to enrich total CD8+ T cells. For each subset, total RNA was extracted using an RNeasy Mini Kit from duplicate vials of some 140,000 sorted CD8+ T cells. The PBMCs were used fresh or after being cryopreserved in fetal bovine serum with roughly 10% DMSO. Fluorescence-activated cell sorting on a FACSAria III was used to sort CD8+ T cell subsets to purity. Summary of the overall study and its limitations: The stem-like TSTEM and TPEX subsets each shared clonotypes with effector memory cells, but the TSTEM and TPEX repertoires had minimal overlap with each other, suggesting distinct antigen spectra. Similarly high normalized Shannon-Wiener diversity was shown by TSTEM and TPEX subsets, whereas comparatively lower diversity was seen in effector memory subsets. Greater repertoire diversity in TSTEM than in TPEX subsets was suggested by Chao1 estimates, potentially reflecting a broader range of specificities. Only TCRbeta chains were sequenced, and repertoire comparisons were based on several donors, with testing performed by paired t-tests and Bonferroni correction.

The source material was CD8+ stem-like memory T cells (TSCM and TCM) sorted from PBMCs. This specimen's cell subset or site label, interpreted: stem-like memory CD8 T cells (TSTEM), CCR7+ PD-1- TIGIT-. The origin of this receptor is a human donor in good health.

The CDR3 corresponds to CASSLSWTGGRSPLHF. The chain couples TRBV5-1 to TRBJ1-6; checking the TCRdb D call of TRBD1 is not possible without DNA. The CDR3 contains 16 residues, cysteine and phenylalanine counted. The entry carries no DNA sequence. In the germline V gene, CDR1 corresponds to SGHRS and CDR2 to YFSETQ. The CDR3 plus the reference TRBV5-1 and TRBJ1-6 genes for the other parts give the full variable domain: KAGVTQTPRYLIKTRGQQVTLSCSPISGHRSVSWYQQTPGQGLQFLFEYFSETQRNKGNFPGRFSGRQFSNSRSEMNVSTLELGDSALYLCASSLSWTGGRSPLHFGNGTRLTVT.